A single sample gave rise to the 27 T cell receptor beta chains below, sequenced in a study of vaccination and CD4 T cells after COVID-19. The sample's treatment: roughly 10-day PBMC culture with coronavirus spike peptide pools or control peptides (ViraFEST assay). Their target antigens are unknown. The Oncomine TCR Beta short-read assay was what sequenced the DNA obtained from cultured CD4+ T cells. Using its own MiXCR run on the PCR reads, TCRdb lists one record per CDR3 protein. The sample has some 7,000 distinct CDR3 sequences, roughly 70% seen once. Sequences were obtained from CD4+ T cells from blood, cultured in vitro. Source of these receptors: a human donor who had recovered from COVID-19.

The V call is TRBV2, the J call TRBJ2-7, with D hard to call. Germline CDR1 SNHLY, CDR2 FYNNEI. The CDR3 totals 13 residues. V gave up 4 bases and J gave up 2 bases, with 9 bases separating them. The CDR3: CASSVSSTYEQYF. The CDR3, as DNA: TGTGCCAGCAGTGTAAGCTCCACCTACGAGCAGTACTTC.

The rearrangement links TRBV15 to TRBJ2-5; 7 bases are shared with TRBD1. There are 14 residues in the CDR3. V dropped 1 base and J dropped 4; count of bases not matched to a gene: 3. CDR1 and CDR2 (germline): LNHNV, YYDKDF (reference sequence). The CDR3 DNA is TGTGCCACCAGCAGAGGAACAGGGGCAGAGACCCAGTACTTC. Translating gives CATSRGTGAETQYF. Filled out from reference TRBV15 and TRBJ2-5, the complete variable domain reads DAMVIQNPRYQVTQFGKPVTLSCSQTLNHNVMYWYQQKSSQAPKLLFHYYDKDFNNEADTPDNFQSRRPNTSFCFLDIRSPGLGDTAMYLCATSRGTGAETQYFGPGTRLLVL.

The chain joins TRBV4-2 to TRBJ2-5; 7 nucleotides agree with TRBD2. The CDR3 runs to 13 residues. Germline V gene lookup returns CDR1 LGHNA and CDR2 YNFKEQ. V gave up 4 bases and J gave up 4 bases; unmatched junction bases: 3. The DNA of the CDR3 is TGTGCCAGCAGCCGGGAGGGACGAGAGACCCAGTACTTC. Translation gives CASSREGRETQYF.

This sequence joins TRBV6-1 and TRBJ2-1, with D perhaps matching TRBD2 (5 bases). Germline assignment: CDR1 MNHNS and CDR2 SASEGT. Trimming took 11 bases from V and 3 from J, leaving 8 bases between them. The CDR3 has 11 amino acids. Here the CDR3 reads CAGRVYNEQFF. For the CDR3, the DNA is TGTGCCGGGCGGGTCTACAATGAGCAGTTCTTC.

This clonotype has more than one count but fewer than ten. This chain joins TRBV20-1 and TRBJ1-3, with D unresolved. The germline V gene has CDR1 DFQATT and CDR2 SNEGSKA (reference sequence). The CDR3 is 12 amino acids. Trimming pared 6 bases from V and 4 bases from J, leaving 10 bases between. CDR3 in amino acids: CSAQAQGNTIYF. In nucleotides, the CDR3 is TGCAGTGCCCAGGCTCAGGGAAACACCATATATTTT.

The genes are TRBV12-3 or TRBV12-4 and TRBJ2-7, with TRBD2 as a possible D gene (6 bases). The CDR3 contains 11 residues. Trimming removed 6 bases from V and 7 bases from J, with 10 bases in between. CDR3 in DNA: TGTGCCAGCAGCGGGAGCATTGAGCAGTACTTC. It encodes CASSGSIEQYF.

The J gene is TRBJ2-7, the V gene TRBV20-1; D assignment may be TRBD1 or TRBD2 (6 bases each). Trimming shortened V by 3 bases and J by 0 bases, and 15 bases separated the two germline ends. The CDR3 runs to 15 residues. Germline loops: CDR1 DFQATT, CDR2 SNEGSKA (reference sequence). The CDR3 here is CSARLWGASSYEQYF. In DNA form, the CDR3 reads TGCAGTGCTAGGTTGTGGGGGGCTTCCTCCTACGAGCAGTACTTC.

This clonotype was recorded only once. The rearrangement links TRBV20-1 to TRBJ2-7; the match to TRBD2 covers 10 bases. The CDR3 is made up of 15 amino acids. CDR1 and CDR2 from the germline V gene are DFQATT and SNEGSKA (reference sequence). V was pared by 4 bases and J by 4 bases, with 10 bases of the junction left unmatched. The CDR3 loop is CSATKREGLGYEQYF. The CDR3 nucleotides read TGCAGTGCTACGAAGCGGGAGGGCCTAGGTTACGAGCAGTACTTC.

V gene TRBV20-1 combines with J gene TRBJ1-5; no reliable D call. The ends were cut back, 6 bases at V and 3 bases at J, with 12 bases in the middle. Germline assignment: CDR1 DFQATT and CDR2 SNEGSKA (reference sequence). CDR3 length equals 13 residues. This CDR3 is CSAPPAPNQPQHF. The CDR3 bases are TGCAGTGCCCCCCCAGCCCCCAATCAGCCCCAGCATTTT.

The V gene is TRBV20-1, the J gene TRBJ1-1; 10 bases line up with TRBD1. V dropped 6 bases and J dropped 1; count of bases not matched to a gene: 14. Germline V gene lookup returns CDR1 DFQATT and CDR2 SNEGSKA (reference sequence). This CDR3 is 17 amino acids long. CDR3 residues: CSATRPGQGRGNTEAFF. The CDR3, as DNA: TGCAGTGCCACCCGGCCGGGACAGGGGAGGGGGAACACTGAAGCTTTCTTT.

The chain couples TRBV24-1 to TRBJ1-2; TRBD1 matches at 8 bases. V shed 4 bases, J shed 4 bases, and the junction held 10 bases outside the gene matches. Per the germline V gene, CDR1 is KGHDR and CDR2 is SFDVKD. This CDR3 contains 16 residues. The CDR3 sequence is CATSDLTGVISYGYTF. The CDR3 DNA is TGTGCCACCAGTGACCTGACAGGGGTCATAAGCTATGGCTACACCTTC.

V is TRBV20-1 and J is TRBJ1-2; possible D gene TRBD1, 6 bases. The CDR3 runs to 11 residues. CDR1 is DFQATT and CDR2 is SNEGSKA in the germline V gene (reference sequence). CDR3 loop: CSGDRFGGYTF. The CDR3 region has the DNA TGCAGCGGAGACAGGTTCGGGGGCTACACCTTC.

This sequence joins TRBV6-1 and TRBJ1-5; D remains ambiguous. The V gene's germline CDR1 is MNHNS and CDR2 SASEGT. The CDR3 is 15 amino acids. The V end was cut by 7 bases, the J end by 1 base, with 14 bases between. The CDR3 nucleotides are TGTGCCAGCACCTCTCTCCGGGGAAGCAATCAGCCCCAGCATTTT. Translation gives CASTSLRGSNQPQHF.

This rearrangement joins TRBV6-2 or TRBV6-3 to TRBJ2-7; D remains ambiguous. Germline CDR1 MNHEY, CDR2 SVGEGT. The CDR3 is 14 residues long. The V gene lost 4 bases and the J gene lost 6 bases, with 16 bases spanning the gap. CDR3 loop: CASSWLGDPGEQYF. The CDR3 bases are TGTGCCAGCAGTTGGCTGGGCGACCCCGGCGAGCAGTACTTC.

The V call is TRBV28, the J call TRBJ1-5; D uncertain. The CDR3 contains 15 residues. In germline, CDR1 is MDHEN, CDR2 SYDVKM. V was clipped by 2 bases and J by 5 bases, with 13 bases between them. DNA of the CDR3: TGTGCCAGCAGTTTAAGATCTCCAGCGTATCAGCCCCAGCATTTT. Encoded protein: CASSLRSPAYQPQHF.

For the CDR3, the DNA is TGTGCCTGGAGTCCCGGGACAGGCCAGCCCCAGCATTTT. This codes for CAWSPGTGQPQHF. The rearrangement links TRBV30 to TRBJ1-5, with 8 bases aligning to TRBD1. V shed 2 bases, J shed 7 bases, and the junction held 4 bases outside the gene matches. The CDR3 spans 13 residues. The V gene's germline CDR1 is GTSNPN and CDR2 SVGIG (reference sequence).

Here the CDR3 reads CASSEAQGSYQPQHF. CDR3 nucleotide sequence: TGTGCCAGCAGTGAAGCGCAGGGGTCCTATCAGCCCCAGCATTTT. This chain joins TRBV2 and TRBJ1-5, with D perhaps matching TRBD1 (6 bases). The germline V gene encodes CDR1 SNHLY and CDR2 FYNNEI. V lost 0 bases to trimming and J lost 5 bases, with 11 bases between them. The CDR3 loop spans 15 amino acids.

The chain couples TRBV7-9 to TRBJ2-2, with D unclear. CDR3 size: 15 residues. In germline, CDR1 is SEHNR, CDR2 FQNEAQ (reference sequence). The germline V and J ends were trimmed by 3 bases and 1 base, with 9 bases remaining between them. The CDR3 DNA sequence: TGTGCCAGCAGCTTCTTTGGAGAGAACACCGGGGAGCTGTTTTTT. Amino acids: CASSFFGENTGELFF.

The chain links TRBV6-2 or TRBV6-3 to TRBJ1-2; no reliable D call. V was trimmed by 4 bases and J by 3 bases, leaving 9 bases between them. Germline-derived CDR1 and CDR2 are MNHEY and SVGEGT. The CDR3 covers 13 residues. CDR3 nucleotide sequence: TGTGCCAGCAGTTCCCGAGGACACTATGGCTACACCTTC. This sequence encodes CASSSRGHYGYTF.

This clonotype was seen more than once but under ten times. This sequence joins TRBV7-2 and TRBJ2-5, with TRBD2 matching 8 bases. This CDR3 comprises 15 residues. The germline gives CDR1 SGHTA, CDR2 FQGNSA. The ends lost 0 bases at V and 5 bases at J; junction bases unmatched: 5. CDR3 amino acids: CASSLARTSRETQYF. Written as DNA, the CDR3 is TGTGCCAGCAGCTTAGCCAGGACTAGCCGTGAGACCCAGTACTTC.

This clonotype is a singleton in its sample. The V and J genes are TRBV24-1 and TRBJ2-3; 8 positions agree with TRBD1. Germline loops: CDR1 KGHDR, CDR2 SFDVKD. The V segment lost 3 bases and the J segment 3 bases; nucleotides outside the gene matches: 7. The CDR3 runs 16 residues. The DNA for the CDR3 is TGTGCCACCAGTGATAAAACAGGGGGGAGAACAGATACGCAGTATTTT. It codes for CATSDKTGGRTDTQYF.

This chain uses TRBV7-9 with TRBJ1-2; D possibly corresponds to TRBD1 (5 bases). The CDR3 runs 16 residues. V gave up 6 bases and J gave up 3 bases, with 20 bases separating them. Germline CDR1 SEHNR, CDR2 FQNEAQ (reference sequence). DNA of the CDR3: TGTGCCAGCAGATCCAAAGCCTCAGGGAACGACTATGGCTACACCTTC. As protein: CASRSKASGNDYGYTF. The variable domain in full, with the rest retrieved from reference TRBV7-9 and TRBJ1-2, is DTGVSQNPRHKITKRGQNVTFRCDPISEHNRLYWYRQTLGQGPEFLTYFQNEAQLEKSRLLSDRFSAERPKGSFSTLEIQRTEQGDSAMYLCASRSKASGNDYGYTFGSGTRLTVV.

The CDR3 reads CSASPAGGHTEAFF. In DNA form, the CDR3 reads TGCAGTGCTAGTCCGGCCGGGGGTCATACTGAAGCTTTCTTT. The chain couples TRBV20-1 to TRBJ1-1; possible D gene TRBD1, 5 bases. The V gene lost 3 bases and the J gene lost 5 bases, with 16 bases spanning the gap. The CDR3 has 14 residues. Germline CDR1 DFQATT, CDR2 SNEGSKA (reference sequence).

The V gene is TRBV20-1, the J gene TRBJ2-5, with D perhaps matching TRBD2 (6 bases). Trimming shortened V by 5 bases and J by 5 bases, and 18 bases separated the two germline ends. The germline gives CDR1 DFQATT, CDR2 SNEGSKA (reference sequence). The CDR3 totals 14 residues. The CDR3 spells CSAFLGGAGETQYF. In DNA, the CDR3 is TGCAGTGCTTTCTTGGGGGGAGCTGGGGAGACCCAGTACTTC.

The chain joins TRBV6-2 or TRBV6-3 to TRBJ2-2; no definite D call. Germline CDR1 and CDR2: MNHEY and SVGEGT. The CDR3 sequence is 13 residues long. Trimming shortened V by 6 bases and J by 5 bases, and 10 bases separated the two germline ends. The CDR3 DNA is TGTGCCAGCAGCCCCGTATCAACCGGGGAGCTGTTTTTT. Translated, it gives CASSPVSTGELFF.

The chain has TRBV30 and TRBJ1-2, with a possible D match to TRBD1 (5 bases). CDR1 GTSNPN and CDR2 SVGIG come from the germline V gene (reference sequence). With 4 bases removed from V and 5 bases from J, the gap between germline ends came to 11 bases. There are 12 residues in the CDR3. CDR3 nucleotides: TGTGCCTGGAAGACCGGGGGATATGGCTACACCTTC. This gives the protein CAWKTGGYGYTF.

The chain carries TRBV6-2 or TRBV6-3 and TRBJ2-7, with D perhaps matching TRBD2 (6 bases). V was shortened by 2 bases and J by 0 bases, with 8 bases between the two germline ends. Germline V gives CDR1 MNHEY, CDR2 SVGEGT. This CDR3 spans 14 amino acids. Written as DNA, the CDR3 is TGTGCCAGCAGTTACGGGAGGAGCTCCTACGAGCAGTACTTC. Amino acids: CASSYGRSSYEQYF.